The 2 T cell receptor beta chains reported below all come from one sample, sequenced in a study of blood T cell repertoires in COVID-19. Assay: immunoSEQ multiplex PCR; the TCRdb copy retains only in-frame clones and omits some. The table includes roughly 250,000 clones, around nine tenths detected once. What was sequenced was PBMCs or T cells enriched from blood (not recorded which). These receptors originate from a woman aged 45-60 years who had recovered from COVID-19.

This chain links TRBV2 with TRBJ1-1; D might be TRBD1 (5 bases). The CDR3 runs to 14 residues. V lost 3 bases and J 1 base, leaving 9 bases between the germline ends. Germline assignment: CDR1 SNHLY and CDR2 FYNNEI. The CDR3 region is CASSEEGRNTEAFF. The CDR3 nucleotides read TGTGCCAGCAGTGAGGAGGGACGGAACACTGAAGCTTTCTTT.

The chain carries TRBV10-3 and TRBJ2-5; weak D call: TRBD1 (5 bases). This CDR3 has 13 residues. The V gene lost 2 bases and the J gene lost 4 bases, with 8 bases spanning the gap. Looked up from germline, CDR1 is ENHRY and CDR2 is SYGVKD. In DNA form, the CDR3 reads TGTGCCATCAGTGAGAGGGGCAGAGAGACCCAGTACTTC. As protein: CAISERGRETQYF.